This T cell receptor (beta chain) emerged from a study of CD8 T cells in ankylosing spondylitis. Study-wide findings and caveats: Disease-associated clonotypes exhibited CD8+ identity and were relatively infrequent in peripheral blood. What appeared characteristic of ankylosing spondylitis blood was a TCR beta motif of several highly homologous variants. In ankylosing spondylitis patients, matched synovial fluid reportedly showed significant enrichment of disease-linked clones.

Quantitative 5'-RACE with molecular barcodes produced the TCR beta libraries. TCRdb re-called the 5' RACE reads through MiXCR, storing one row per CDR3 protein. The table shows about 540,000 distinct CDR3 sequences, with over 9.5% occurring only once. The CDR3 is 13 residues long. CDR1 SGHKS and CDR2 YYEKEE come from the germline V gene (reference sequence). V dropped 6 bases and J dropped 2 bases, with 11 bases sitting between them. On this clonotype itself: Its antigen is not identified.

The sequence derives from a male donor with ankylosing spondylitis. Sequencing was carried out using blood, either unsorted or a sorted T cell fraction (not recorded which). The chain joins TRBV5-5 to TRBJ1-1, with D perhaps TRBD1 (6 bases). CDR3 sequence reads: CASKGGGNTEAFF. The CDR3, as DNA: TGTGCCAGCAAGGGGGGTGGTAACACTGAAGCTTTCTTT.